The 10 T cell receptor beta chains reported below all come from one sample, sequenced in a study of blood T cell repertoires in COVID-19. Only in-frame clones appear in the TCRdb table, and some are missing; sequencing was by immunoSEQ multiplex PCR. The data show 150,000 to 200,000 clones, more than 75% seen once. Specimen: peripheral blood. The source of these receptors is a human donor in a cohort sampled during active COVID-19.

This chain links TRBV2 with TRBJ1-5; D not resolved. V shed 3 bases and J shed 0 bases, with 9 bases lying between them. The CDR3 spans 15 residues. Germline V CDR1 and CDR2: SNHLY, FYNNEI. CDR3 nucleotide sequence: TGTGCCAGCAGTGACCGGGGTTATAGCAATCAGCCCCAGCATTTT. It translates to CASSDRGYSNQPQHF.

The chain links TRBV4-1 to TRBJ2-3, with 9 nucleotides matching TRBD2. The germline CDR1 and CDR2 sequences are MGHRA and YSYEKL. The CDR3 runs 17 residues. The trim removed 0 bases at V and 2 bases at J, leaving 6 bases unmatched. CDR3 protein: CASSQDEAGGNTDTQYF. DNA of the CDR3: TGCGCCAGCAGCCAAGACGAAGCGGGGGGAAACACAGATACGCAGTATTTT.

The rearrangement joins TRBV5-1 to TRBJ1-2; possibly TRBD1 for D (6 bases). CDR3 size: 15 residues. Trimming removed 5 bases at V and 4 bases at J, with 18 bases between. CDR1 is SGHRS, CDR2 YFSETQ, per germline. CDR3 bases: TGCGCCAGCAGTCCCTCGAGTCAGGGGACCTATGGCTACACCTTC. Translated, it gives CASSPSSQGTYGYTF.

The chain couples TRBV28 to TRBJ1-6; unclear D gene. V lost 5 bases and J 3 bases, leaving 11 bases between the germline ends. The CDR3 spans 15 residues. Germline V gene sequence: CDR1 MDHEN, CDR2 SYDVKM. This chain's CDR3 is CASSTNRNYNSPLHF. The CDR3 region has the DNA TGTGCCAGCAGTACGAACAGAAACTATAATTCACCCCTCCACTTT.

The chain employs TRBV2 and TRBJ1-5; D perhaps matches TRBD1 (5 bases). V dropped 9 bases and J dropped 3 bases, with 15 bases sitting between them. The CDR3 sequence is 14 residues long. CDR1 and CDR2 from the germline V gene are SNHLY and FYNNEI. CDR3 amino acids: CASGAWVPNQPQHF. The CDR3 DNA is TGTGCCAGTGGGGCGTGGGTCCCCAATCAGCCCCAGCATTTT.

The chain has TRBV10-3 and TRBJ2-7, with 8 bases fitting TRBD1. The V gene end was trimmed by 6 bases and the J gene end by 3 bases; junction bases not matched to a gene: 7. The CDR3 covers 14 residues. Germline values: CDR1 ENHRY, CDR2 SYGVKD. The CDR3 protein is CAISPGTGVYEQYF. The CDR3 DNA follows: TGTGCCATCAGCCCCGGGACAGGAGTCTACGAGCAGTACTTC.

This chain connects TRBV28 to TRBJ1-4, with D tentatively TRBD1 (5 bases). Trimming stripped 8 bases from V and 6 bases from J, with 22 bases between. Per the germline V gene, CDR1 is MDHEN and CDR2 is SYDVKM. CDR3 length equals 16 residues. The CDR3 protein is CASGFGRAKRDEKLFF. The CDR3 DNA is TGTGCCAGCGGCTTTGGCAGGGCCAAACGGGATGAAAAACTGTTTTTT. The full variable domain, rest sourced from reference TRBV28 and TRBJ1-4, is DVKVTQSSRYLVKRTGEKVFLECVQDMDHENMFWYRQDPGLGLRLIYFSYDVKMKEKGDIPEGYSVSREKKERFSLILESASTNQTSMYLCASGFGRAKRDEKLFFGSGTQLSVL.

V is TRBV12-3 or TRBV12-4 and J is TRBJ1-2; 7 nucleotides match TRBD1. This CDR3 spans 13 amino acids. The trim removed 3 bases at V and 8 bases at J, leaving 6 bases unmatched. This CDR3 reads CASSFSGTEGYTF. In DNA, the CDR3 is TGTGCCAGCAGTTTCTCTGGGACAGAAGGCTACACCTTC.

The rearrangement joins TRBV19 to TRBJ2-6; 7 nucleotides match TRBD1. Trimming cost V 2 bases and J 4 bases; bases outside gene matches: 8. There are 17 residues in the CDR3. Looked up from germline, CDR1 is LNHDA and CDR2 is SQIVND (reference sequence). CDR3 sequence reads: CASSITATGTGANVLTF. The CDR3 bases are TGTGCCAGTAGTATAACCGCGACAGGGACCGGGGCCAACGTCCTGACTTTC.

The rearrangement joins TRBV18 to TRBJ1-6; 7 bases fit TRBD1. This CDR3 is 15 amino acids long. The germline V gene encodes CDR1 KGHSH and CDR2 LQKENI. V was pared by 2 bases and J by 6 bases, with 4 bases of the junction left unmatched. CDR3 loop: CASSPEGTVNSPLHF. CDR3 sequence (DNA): TGTGCCAGCTCACCAGAAGGGACAGTTAATTCACCCCTCCACTTT.